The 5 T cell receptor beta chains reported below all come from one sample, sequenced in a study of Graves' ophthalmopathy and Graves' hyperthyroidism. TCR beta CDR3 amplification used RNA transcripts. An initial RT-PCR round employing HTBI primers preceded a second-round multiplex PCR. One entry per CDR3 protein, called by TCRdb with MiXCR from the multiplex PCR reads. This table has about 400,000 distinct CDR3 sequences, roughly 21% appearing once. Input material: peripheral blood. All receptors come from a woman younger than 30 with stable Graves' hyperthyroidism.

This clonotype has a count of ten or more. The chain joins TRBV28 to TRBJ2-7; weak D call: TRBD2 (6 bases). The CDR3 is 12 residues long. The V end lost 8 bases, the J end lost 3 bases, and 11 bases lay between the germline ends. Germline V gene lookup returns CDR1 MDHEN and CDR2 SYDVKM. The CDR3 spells CASRDFYYEQYF. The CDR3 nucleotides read TGTGCCAGCCGGGACTTCTACTACGAGCAGTACTTC.

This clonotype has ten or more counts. CDR3 nucleotide sequence: TGTGCCAGCAGTTACTCAAGGACAGGGGGCTTTGGGGCCAACGTCCTGACTTTC. Protein sequence: CASSYSRTGGFGANVLTF. V is TRBV6-2 or TRBV6-3 and J is TRBJ2-6; 11 nucleotides agree with TRBD1. Germline assignment: CDR1 MNHEY and CDR2 SVGEGT. The CDR3 consists of 18 residues. Trimming cost V 0 bases and J 3 bases; bases outside gene matches: 4.

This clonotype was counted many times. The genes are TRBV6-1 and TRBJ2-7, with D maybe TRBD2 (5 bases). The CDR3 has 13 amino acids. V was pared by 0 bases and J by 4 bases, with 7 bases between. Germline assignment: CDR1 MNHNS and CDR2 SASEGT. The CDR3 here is CASSEAREYEQYF. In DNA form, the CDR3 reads TGTGCCAGCAGTGAAGCGAGGGAATACGAGCAGTACTTC.

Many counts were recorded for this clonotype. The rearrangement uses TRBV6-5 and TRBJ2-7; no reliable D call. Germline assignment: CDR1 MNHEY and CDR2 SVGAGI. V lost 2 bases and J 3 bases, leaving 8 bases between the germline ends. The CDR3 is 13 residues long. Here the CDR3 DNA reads TGTGCCAGCAGTTACCAAACAAACTACGAGCAGTACTTC. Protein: CASSYQTNYEQYF.

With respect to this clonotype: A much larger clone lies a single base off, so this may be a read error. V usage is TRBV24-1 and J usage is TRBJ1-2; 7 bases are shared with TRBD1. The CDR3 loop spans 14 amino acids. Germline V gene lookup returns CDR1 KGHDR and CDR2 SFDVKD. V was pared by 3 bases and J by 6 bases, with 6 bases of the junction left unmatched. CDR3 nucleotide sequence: TGTGCCACCAGTGATCTCGGACAGGCCGATGGCTACACCTTC. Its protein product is CATSDLGQADGYTF.